These T cell receptor beta chains were read from a single sample in a study of blood T cell repertoires in COVID-19. This table comes from immunoSEQ multiplex PCR, and its TCRdb copy is limited to in-frame clones, with some not included. The sample has 56,000 or so clones, about 91% seen once; the top ten hold 43%. The sequenced sample was peripheral blood. These receptors were collected from a woman aged 60-75 years with COVID-19, enrolled during active disease. CDR3s include the opening cysteine and the closing phenylalanine or tryptophan. The D gene is left open where the match is weak. Part of the rows lack a size; the others show once, few, many or a class for expanded clones.

j_gene: TRBJ2-7; d_gene: NA; v_gene: TRBV2; abundance: NA; CDR3nt: TGTGCCAGCAGGGAGGGGTTGGGTGGCTACGAGCAGTACTTC; CDR3aa: CASREGLGGYEQYF
j_gene: TRBJ1-5; d_gene: TRBD1; v_gene: TRBV5-6; abundance: NA; CDR3nt: TGTGCCAGCAGCCGCGGACAGGGGTTGAATCAGCCCCAGCATTTT; CDR3aa: CASSRGQGLNQPQHF
j_gene: TRBJ2-2; d_gene: NA; v_gene: TRBV11-3; abundance: NA; CDR3nt: TGTGCCAGCAGCTTAAGAGGGACCGGGGAGCTGTTTTTT; CDR3aa: CASSLRGTGELFF
j_gene: TRBJ1-6; d_gene: NA; v_gene: TRBV23-1; abundance: NA; CDR3nt: TGCGCCAGCAGTCAATCGCGGGCAGGGGCTAGGCCCCTCCACTTT; CDR3aa: CASSQSRAGARPLHF
j_gene: TRBJ2-2; d_gene: NA; v_gene: TRBV2; abundance: once; CDR3nt: TGTGCCAGCAGGACCCTAGCGACCGGGGAGCTGTTTTTT; CDR3aa: CASRTLATGELFF
j_gene: TRBJ2-7; d_gene: NA; v_gene: TRBV19; abundance: NA; CDR3nt: TGTGCCAGTAGTATCGGGTTCTCCTACGAGCAGTACTTC; CDR3aa: CASSIGFSYEQYF
j_gene: TRBJ1-6; d_gene: TRBD1; v_gene: TRBV29-1; abundance: few; CDR3nt: TGCAGCGTCGCCCGGGACAGGGCTTCACCCCTCCACTTT; CDR3aa: CSVARDRASPLHF
j_gene: TRBJ2-1; d_gene: NA; v_gene: TRBV19; abundance: NA; CDR3nt: TGTGCCAGTAGTTTTACAGGAAACTACAATGAGCAGTTCTTC; CDR3aa: CASSFTGNYNEQFF
j_gene: TRBJ1-6; d_gene: TRBD1; v_gene: TRBV11-2; abundance: NA; CDR3nt: TGTGCCAGCAGCTTAGGGGGACAGGTTAATTCACCCCTCCACTTT; CDR3aa: CASSLGGQVNSPLHF
j_gene: TRBJ2-7; d_gene: NA; v_gene: TRBV6-5; abundance: NA; CDR3nt: TGTGCCAGCACTTCAGATAGGGGCGAGCAGTACTTC; CDR3aa: CASTSDRGEQYF
j_gene: TRBJ2-7; d_gene: TRBD1; v_gene: TRBV4-1; abundance: once; CDR3nt: TGCGCCAGCAGCCAAGGAGCGGACAGGTTAACCTACGAGCAGTACTTC; CDR3aa: CASSQGADRLTYEQYF
j_gene: TRBJ1-2; d_gene: NA; v_gene: TRBV19; abundance: NA; CDR3nt: TGTGCCAGTAGTCCACAGCAGGGAACCTATGGCTACACCTTC; CDR3aa: CASSPQQGTYGYTF
j_gene: TRBJ2-2; d_gene: NA; v_gene: TRBV30; abundance: NA; CDR3nt: TGTGCCTGGATGGGGGGAGGGAACACCGGGGAGCTGTTTTTT; CDR3aa: CAWMGGGNTGELFF
j_gene: TRBJ1-4; d_gene: NA; v_gene: TRBV12-3/TRBV12-4; abundance: NA; CDR3nt: TGTGCCAGCAGTTTAGCGCCAGGTGGAAAACTGTTTTTT; CDR3aa: CASSLAPGGKLFF
j_gene: TRBJ2-1; d_gene: TRBD2; v_gene: TRBV9; abundance: NA; CDR3nt: TGTGCCAGCAGCGTGAGAGGGACTACCAACAATGAGCAGTTCTTC; CDR3aa: CASSVRGTTNNEQFF
j_gene: TRBJ2-7; d_gene: NA; v_gene: TRBV4-3; abundance: NA; CDR3nt: TGCGCCAGCAGCCAAGACCAAGACACGTCCCACTACGAGCAGTACTTC; CDR3aa: CASSQDQDTSHYEQYF
j_gene: TRBJ2-7; d_gene: NA; v_gene: TRBV7-2; abundance: NA; CDR3nt: TGTGCCAGCAGCTCGGAACAGAGACCTGCCTACGAGCAGTACTTC; CDR3aa: CASSSEQRPAYEQYF
j_gene: TRBJ2-5; d_gene: NA; v_gene: TRBV12-3/TRBV12-4; abundance: NA; CDR3nt: TGTGCCAGCAGCGTTCAGGATCAGGAGACCCAGTACTTC; CDR3aa: CASSVQDQETQYF
j_gene: TRBJ1-2; d_gene: TRBD1; v_gene: TRBV11-2; abundance: once; CDR3nt: TGTGCCAGCAGCTTAGGAGGTGCCGGGACAGGGGGGAGCTATGGCTACACCTTC; CDR3aa: CASSLGGAGTGGSYGYTF
j_gene: TRBJ2-3; d_gene: TRBD2; v_gene: TRBV5-1; abundance: NA; CDR3nt: TGCGCCAGCAGAGCCGGGACTAGCGGCACAGATACGCAGTATTTT; CDR3aa: CASRAGTSGTDTQYF
j_gene: TRBJ2-7; d_gene: NA; v_gene: TRBV4-3; abundance: NA; CDR3nt: TGCGCCAGCAGCCAAGATCGTAGGGGCTTTAGCTCCTACGAGCAGTACTTC; CDR3aa: CASSQDRRGFSSYEQYF
j_gene: TRBJ2-5; d_gene: NA; v_gene: TRBV11-2; abundance: NA; CDR3nt: TGTGCCAGCAGCTTAGCCCCCCGGGATGGGGAGACCCAGTACTTC; CDR3aa: CASSLAPRDGETQYF
j_gene: TRBJ2-7; d_gene: NA; v_gene: TRBV27; abundance: NA; CDR3nt: TGTGCCAGCAGTTCCCTGGACTTGAGGGTTCCCTACGAGCAGTACTTC; CDR3aa: CASSSLDLRVPYEQYF
j_gene: TRBJ2-6; d_gene: NA; v_gene: TRBV29-1; abundance: NA; CDR3nt: TGCAGCGCCCGGGACTCGAGCTCTGGGGCCAACGTCCTGACTTTC; CDR3aa: CSARDSSSGANVLTF
j_gene: TRBJ1-3; d_gene: NA; v_gene: TRBV19; abundance: NA; CDR3nt: TGTGCCAGTAGTAAAACAGGGCCTGGAAACACCATATATTTT; CDR3aa: CASSKTGPGNTIYF
j_gene: TRBJ2-1; d_gene: TRBD2; v_gene: TRBV29-1; abundance: few; CDR3nt: TGCGGAAGCAGGTCGGGACTATCCCGCAATGAGCAGTTCTTC; CDR3aa: CGSRSGLSRNEQFF
j_gene: TRBJ1-2; d_gene: NA; v_gene: TRBV12-3/TRBV12-4; abundance: NA; CDR3nt: TGTGCCAGCAGTTGGGGCCTAGGAGGCTACACCTTC; CDR3aa: CASSWGLGGYTF
j_gene: TRBJ2-2; d_gene: NA; v_gene: TRBV7-9; abundance: NA; CDR3nt: TGTGCCAGCAGCTTAGGCCTCGGGTTAGAGATCAACACCGGGGAGCTGTTTTTT; CDR3aa: CASSLGLGLEINTGELFF
j_gene: TRBJ1-6; d_gene: NA; v_gene: TRBV5-1; abundance: NA; CDR3nt: TGCGCCAGCAACATACAGGAGGGGCCGAATTCACCCCTCCACTTT; CDR3aa: CASNIQEGPNSPLHF